This entry concerns a single T cell receptor (beta chain). As yet, its antigen is unknown. This entry comes from a study of vaccination and CD4 T cells after COVID-19. Treatment given: roughly 11-day PBMC culture with coronavirus spike peptide pools or control peptides (ViraFEST assay). With fresh IL-2 medium, half the medium was replaced on days 3 and 7. Sequencing of cultured CD4+ T cell DNA used the Oncomine TCR Beta short-read assay. CD4+ T cells were cultured, and genomic DNA was extracted from them. TCRdb re-called the PCR reads with MiXCR, one entry per CDR3 protein. This sample has fewer than 15,000 distinct CDR3 sequences; under 75% occur once, and the top ten carry roughly 19%. Germline V gives CDR1 SGHNT, CDR2 YYREEE (reference sequence). This CDR3 spans 17 amino acids. The V and J ends lost 3 bases and 3 bases respectively, with 18 bases between them.

Input material: CD4+ T cells from blood, cultured in vitro. This receptor was taken from a human donor who had recovered from COVID-19. The V gene is TRBV5-4, the J gene TRBJ2-2; D possibly corresponds to TRBD2 (6 bases). Here the CDR3 reads CASSSPSAGRDTGELFF. CDR3 sequence (DNA): TGTGCCAGCAGCTCTCCTAGTGCGGGAAGGGACACCGGGGAGCTGTTTTTT.